The 3 T cell receptor beta chains reported below all come from one sample, sequenced in a study of long-term antiretroviral therapy in people with HIV. Samples were assayed with immunoSEQ v3.0 at survey level. Some clones are missing from TCRdb's copy, which holds only in-frame ones; the method was immunoSEQ multiplex PCR. The sample lists roughly 34,000 clones, around 94% occurring once. Specimen: unsorted PBMCs, collected around 5.4 years after starting antiretroviral therapy. The source of these receptors is a woman aged 45-65 years with HIV.

V and J are TRBV19 and TRBJ1-6; D gene unclear. Per the germline V gene, CDR1 is LNHDA and CDR2 is SQIVND (reference sequence). The CDR3 has 13 amino acids. V lost 7 bases to trimming and J lost 5 bases, with 9 bases between them. The CDR3 DNA reads TGTGCCAGTAAGGTAGTCGATAATTCACCCCTCCACTTT. This gives the protein CASKVVDNSPLHF.

This clone was observed a single time. The genes are TRBV7-3 and TRBJ1-4; D possibly corresponds to TRBD1 (5 bases). The CDR3 extends over 19 amino acids. Germline CDR1 is SGHTA and CDR2 is FQGTGA. Trimming removed 6 bases at V and 0 bases at J, with 23 bases between. CDR3 amino acids: CASSTYPARDRATNEKLFF. The CDR3 coding sequence is TGTGCCAGCAGTACATACCCCGCCAGGGACCGTGCAACTAATGAAAAACTGTTTTTT.

The chain couples TRBV4-1 to TRBJ2-7; 12 nucleotides match TRBD1. Germline V gene sequence: CDR1 MGHRA, CDR2 YSYEKL. The length of the CDR3 is 16 residues. Trimming took 4 bases from V and 5 from J; bases not matched to a gene: 9. The CDR3 loop is CASSPRGDRGLNEQYF. The CDR3 nucleotides read TGCGCCAGCAGCCCACGGGGGGACAGGGGGCTTAACGAGCAGTACTTC.